A single T cell receptor beta chain is shown here with its context. The protocol was immunoSEQ multiplex PCR, while the TCRdb copy is restricted to in-frame clones and leaves out a portion. This repertoire shows around 37,000 clones, around 90% found once; its top ten account for over 20%. Trimming took 5 bases from V and 9 from J; bases not matched to a gene: 7. Per germline, CDR1 SEHNR and CDR2 FQNEAQ (reference sequence). This CDR3 is built from 13 residues. The sample belongs to a study of blood T cell repertoires in COVID-19. Sequenced sample: peripheral blood. V and J are TRBV7-9 and TRBJ2-1, with 7 bases matching TRBD1. The clonotype comes from a man in his sixties with acute or convalescent COVID-19. The CDR3 here is CASSNQGGTEQFF. The CDR3 DNA reads TGTGCCAGCAGCAACCAAGGGGGCACTGAGCAGTTCTTC.